This T cell receptor beta chain was found in a study of OX40 agonist ivuxolimab in advanced cancers. Points from the study as a whole: Dosing at 0.1 to 3.0 mg/kg was accompanied by clonal expansion of CD4+ and CD8+ blood T cells by week 6. Average numbers of expanded clones were greater in CD8+ T cells than in CD4+.

Autoimmune disease history or systemic immunosuppression excluded patients. Turning to this clone: Its antigen is not known.

This CDR3 is 15 amino acids long. Per the germline V gene, CDR1 is MNHEY and CDR2 is SMNVEV (reference sequence). V lost 3 bases and J lost 3, with 15 bases in between. TCRdb's copy holds only in-frame clones and misses some; the assay was immunoSEQ multiplex PCR. This sample has fewer than 85,000 clones, with over 80% found just once. The TCR sequence derives from an adult with an advanced solid tumor such as melanoma, head and neck, liver or kidney cancer. The genes are TRBV27 and TRBJ2-7; weak D call: TRBD1 (5 bases). This specimen consisted of CD4+ or CD8+ T cells sorted from blood, obtained in a trial of the OX40 agonist ivuxolimab. The CDR3 sequence: CASSFSQGTYYEQYF. DNA of the CDR3: TGTGCCAGCAGTTTCTCGCAGGGTACCTACTACGAGCAGTACTTC.